These 26 T cell receptor beta chains were sequenced from one sample in a study of molecular identifiers for immune sequencing clone quantification (dated by TCRdb to 2017 to 2018). The protocol used for the library was PCR. Sequencer: Illumina HiSeq 4000. Using fastp trimming at Q25 and MiXCR clonotype assembly, TCRdb reanalyzed the public sequencing data and kept in-frame beta chains. Records with the same CDR3 protein are collapsed into one entry carrying the most frequent genes and DNA. This sample is represented by under 75,000 distinct CDR3 sequences; 15% to 20% of them were singletons. Of the sample, 1.4% to 1.5% falls within the top ten clones. The source material was naive CD8+ T cells from blood, with Jurkat cell RNA spiked in. In light of the paper, this sample's cell subset or site label describes: FACS-sorted CD8+CD4-CCR7+CD45RA+ naive T cells. These receptors all stem from a human donor in good health. Some libraries in this study had Jurkat cell RNA spiked in.

This clonotype showed up many times. The V call is TRBV4-3, the J call TRBJ2-3, with TRBD2 matching 7 bases. The CDR3 sequence is 17 residues long. Germline CDR1 and CDR2: LGHNA and YSLEER. V was pared by 2 bases and J by 5 bases, with 13 bases of the junction left unmatched. The CDR3 here is CASSQKAPREYGDTQYF. The CDR3 DNA is TGCGCCAGCAGCCAAAAGGCTCCGCGGGAGTACGGAGATACGCAGTATTTT.

The rearrangement joins TRBV4-3 to TRBJ1-6, with D possibly TRBD1 on 5 matching bases. Germline lookup yields CDR1 LGHNA and CDR2 YSLEER. CDR3 length equals 16 residues. Deletions cut 0 bases from V and 4 bases from J, with 10 bases between. In nucleotides, the CDR3 is TGCGCCAGCAGCCAAGATTGGGACGGATATAATTCACCCCTCCACTTT. Amino acid sequence: CASSQDWDGYNSPLHF.

This clonotype was found once. The missing conserved phenylalanine or tryptophan at the end of this CDR3 makes a read error likely. This CDR3 is CAIGDHREIGQPQHL. The CDR3 region has the DNA TGTGCCATCGGTGACCACAGGGAGATCGGTCAGCCCCAGCATCTT. This chain links TRBV10-3 with TRBJ1-5; D may be TRBD1 (6 bases). CDR1 is ENHRY, CDR2 SYGVKD, per germline. The CDR3 sequence is 15 residues long.

This clonotype was recorded many times. The chain is built from TRBV5-1 and TRBJ1-1; 7 bases align to TRBD1. Germline V gives CDR1 SGHRS, CDR2 YFSETQ. The CDR3 length is 13 residues. The junction had 4 bases not matched to a gene; V was cut back by 3 bases and J by 5 bases. The CDR3 DNA reads as TGCGCCAGCAGCTGGGCAGGGGGTACTGAAGCTTTCTTT. Residues: CASSWAGGTEAFF.

This sequence joins TRBV4-1 and TRBJ2-1, with TRBD2 as a possible D gene (6 bases). The V end was cut by 6 bases, the J end by 5 bases, with 17 bases between. The CDR3 extends over 15 amino acids. Germline CDR1 MGHRA, CDR2 YSYEKL. Written as DNA, the CDR3 is TGCGCCAGCAGAGGCCCGGAGGGCCGGCACAATGAGCAGTTCTTC. It encodes CASRGPEGRHNEQFF.

The chain couples TRBV10-3 to TRBJ1-2; 10 bases map to TRBD1. There are 17 residues in the CDR3. Germline V CDR1 and CDR2: ENHRY, SYGVKD. The V segment lost 3 bases and the J segment 3 bases; nucleotides outside the gene matches: 10. The CDR3 nucleotides are TGTGCCATCAGTGAAAACTCCGGGGACAGGGGTTACTATGGCTACACCTTC. It specifies CAISENSGDRGYYGYTF.

The table lists this clonotype with many counts. V usage is TRBV9 and J usage is TRBJ2-3, with 7 bases matching TRBD2. This CDR3 has 15 residues. The ends lost 6 bases at V and 2 bases at J; junction bases unmatched: 9. The V gene's germline CDR1 is SGDLS and CDR2 YYNGEE. CDR3 region: CASNSRGSDTDTQYF. In nucleotides, the CDR3 is TGTGCCAGCAACTCGCGGGGGTCAGACACAGATACGCAGTATTTT. The full variable domain, with the rest looked up from reference TRBV9 and TRBJ2-3, is DSGVTQTPKHLITATGQRVTLRCSPRSGDLSVYWYQQSLDQGLQFLIQYYNGEERAKGNILERFSAQQFPDLHSELNLSSLELGDSALYFCASNSRGSDTDTQYFGPGTRLTVL.

CDR3 nucleotide sequence: TGTGCCAGCAGCCGCGGGACGGCGAACACTGAAGCTTTCTTT. As protein: CASSRGTANTEAFF. This rearrangement joins TRBV27 to TRBJ1-1; D might be TRBD1 (5 bases). From germline, CDR1 is MNHEY and CDR2 SMNVEV (reference sequence). V shed 6 bases and J shed 1 base, with 12 bases lying between them. The CDR3 has 14 residues.

This clonotype was seen only once. A much larger clone is a single base away; this may be a read error. V gene TRBV9 combines with J gene TRBJ2-1, with a possible D match to TRBD2 (6 bases). This CDR3 is built from 15 residues. With 0 bases removed from V and 5 bases from J, the gap between germline ends came to 12 bases. Germline CDR1 reads SGDLS; CDR2 reads YYNGEE. The CDR3 reads CASSVGGGPDNEQFF. In nucleotides, the CDR3 is TGTGCCAGCAGCGTAGGAGGAGGGCCAGACAATGAGCAGTTCTTC.

As regards this clonotype: A read error is possible here, since a much larger clone lies one base away. The CDR3 loop reads CASGMRQGLLYPQHF. The CDR3 region has the DNA TGTGCCAGTGGTATGCGGCAGGGATTGTTGTACCCCCAGCATTTT. This chain connects TRBV19 to TRBJ1-5, with D possibly being TRBD1 (5 bases). There are 15 residues in the CDR3. CDR1 is LNHDA, CDR2 SQIVND, per germline (reference sequence).

As concerns this clonotype: A much larger clone differs by one base, so this may be a read error. The chain is built from TRBV19 and TRBJ1-2; maybe TRBD1 (5 bases). CDR1 is LNHDA, CDR2 SQIVND, per germline (reference sequence). The CDR3 extends over 17 amino acids. V shed 7 bases and J shed 3 bases, with 24 bases lying between them. CDR3: CASTNVASTGGYYGYTF. CDR3 nucleotide sequence: TGTGCCAGTACCAACGTCGCGTCAACAGGAGGCTACTATGGCTACACCTTC.

The chain recombines TRBV11-2 with TRBJ2-7, with a possible D match to TRBD2 (6 bases). Germline V gene lookup returns CDR1 SGHAT and CDR2 FQNNGV. V was shortened by 3 bases and J by 0 bases, with 15 bases between the two germline ends. The CDR3 contains 16 residues. CDR3 residues: CASSFGPRTNSYEQYF. The CDR3 nucleotides read TGTGCCAGCAGCTTTGGGCCGCGGACTAACTCCTACGAGCAGTACTTC.

This clonotype was recorded many times. The chain carries TRBV7-2 and TRBJ2-7; 10 bases are shared with TRBD2. Looked up from germline, CDR1 is SGHTA and CDR2 is FQGNSA. CDR3 length: 18 residues. The V segment lost 2 bases and the J segment 0 bases; nucleotides outside the gene matches: 10. CDR3 DNA: TGTGCCAGCAGCTTAACGGGAGGACTAGCGGTGAGCTCCTACGAGCAGTACTTC. Translating it yields CASSLTGGLAVSSYEQYF.

This clonotype was seen ten or more times. The chain's CDR3 is CASREVLAGETQYF. The CDR3 nucleotides are TGTGCCAGCAGAGAGGTCCTAGCGGGAGAGACCCAGTACTTC. This chain connects TRBV11-2 to TRBJ2-5, with TRBD2 identical over 8 bases. Germline CDR1 SGHAT, CDR2 FQNNGV. The CDR3 is made up of 14 amino acids. Losses at the gene ends were 6 bases for V and 4 bases for J; bases not matched to a gene: 7.

The table lists this clonotype with many counts. The V call is TRBV28, the J call TRBJ2-3, with D maybe TRBD2 (6 bases). CDR1 and CDR2 from the germline V gene are MDHEN and SYDVKM. Trimming shortened V by 5 bases and J by 2 bases, and 11 bases separated the two germline ends. This CDR3 is 14 amino acids long. This chain's CDR3 is CASSIPGDTDTQYF. CDR3 nucleotide sequence: TGTGCCAGCAGTATCCCGGGGGACACAGATACGCAGTATTTT.

J is TRBJ2-1 and V is TRBV19; a possible D gene is TRBD2 (6 bases). CDR1 and CDR2 (germline): LNHDA, SQIVND (reference sequence). The V and J ends lost 10 bases and 2 bases respectively, with 15 bases between them. The CDR3 length is 14 residues. CDR3 in DNA: TGTGCCACCTCAAGCGGGTGGGCCTACAATGAGCAGTTCTTC. It yields the protein CATSSGWAYNEQFF.

Many counts were recorded for this clonotype. V usage is TRBV12-3 or TRBV12-4 and J usage is TRBJ2-7, with 7 bases identical to TRBD1. The CDR3 has 11 residues. The V gene end was trimmed by 6 bases and the J gene end by 6 bases; junction bases not matched to a gene: 2. The CDR3 loop is CASSTGAEQYF. The CDR3 DNA sequence: TGTGCCAGCAGCACAGGGGCCGAGCAGTACTTC.

This clonotype was picked up many times. V is TRBV13 and J is TRBJ1-3; D possibly corresponds to TRBD1 (5 bases). Per germline, CDR1 PRHDT and CDR2 FYEKMQ (reference sequence). CDR3 length: 16 amino acids. V lost 1 base to trimming and J lost 5 bases, with 15 bases between them. CDR3 residues: CASSLDGGPVRNTIYF. DNA of the CDR3: TGTGCCAGCAGCTTAGATGGGGGTCCGGTCCGAAACACCATATATTTT.

The table lists this clonotype with a count of one. Given a much more abundant clone one base away, this may be a read error. The V gene is TRBV7-9, the J gene TRBJ2-7; the D is unclear. Trimming removed 8 bases at V and 3 bases at J, with 14 bases between. The CDR3 length is 13 residues. Per the germline V gene, CDR1 is SEHNR and CDR2 is FQNEAQ (reference sequence). The CDR3 nucleotides are TGTGCCAGCCCCGGTCCTGGGAACTACGAGCAGTACTTC. It specifies CASPGPGNYEQYF.

This sequence joins TRBV3-1 and TRBJ2-5; no firm D call. V was trimmed by 1 base and J by 5 bases, leaving 14 bases between them. Germline CDR1 and CDR2: LGHDT and YNNKEL (reference sequence). The CDR3 loop spans 15 amino acids. CDR3 coding DNA: TGTGCCAGCAGCCAAGGAATGGTCCTAGGCGAGACCCAGTACTTC. Its protein product is CASSQGMVLGETQYF.

This clonotype was recorded many times. V usage is TRBV6-1 and J usage is TRBJ1-3; D is unclear. Deletions cut 4 bases from V and 0 bases from J, with 10 bases between. CDR1 MNHNS and CDR2 SASEGT come from the germline V gene. The CDR3 is 15 amino acids. The CDR3 here is CASSGPGSSGNTIYF. The CDR3 coding sequence is TGTGCCAGCAGTGGGCCCGGGAGCTCTGGAAACACCATATATTTT.

The chain carries TRBV3-1 and TRBJ2-1; 12 positions agree with TRBD2. The CDR3 has 15 amino acids. Germline loops: CDR1 LGHDT, CDR2 YNNKEL (reference sequence). V shed 4 bases, J shed 12 bases, and the junction held 10 bases outside the gene matches. CDR3 bases: TGTGCCAGCAGCCTGACTAGCGGGAGTAGTGATGGGCAGTTCTTC. Translated: CASSLTSGSSDGQFF.

The chain has TRBV5-1 and TRBJ2-1; TRBD2 matches at 10 bases. Germline CDR1 SGHRS, CDR2 YFSETQ. The CDR3 consists of 16 residues. V lost 7 bases to trimming and J lost 3 bases; unmatched junction nucleotides: 10. Here the CDR3 reads CASLTPLAGDYNEQFF. CDR3 DNA sequence: TGCGCCAGCTTAACCCCGCTAGCGGGAGACTACAATGAGCAGTTCTTC.

About this clonotype: This may be a read error, as it is one base from a much larger clone. The chain has TRBV10-3 and TRBJ2-2, with D perhaps TRBD2 (5 bases). The CDR3 is 14 amino acids. CDR1 ENHRY and CDR2 SYGVKD come from the germline V gene. The CDR3 bases are TGTGCCATCAGTGAGGCTTCGAACACCGGGGAGCCGTTTTTT. Translated, it gives CAISEASNTGEPFF.

This clonotype was detected many times. The chain is built from TRBV14 and TRBJ1-6; the D gene is possibly TRBD1 (5 bases). The germline V and J ends were trimmed by 0 bases and 6 bases, with 12 bases remaining between them. Germline V lookup: CDR1 SGHDN, CDR2 FVKESK. This CDR3 comprises 16 residues. The CDR3 nucleotides read TGTGCCAGCAGCCAAGAAAGGGGCAGTTTTAATTCACCCCTCCACTTT. Translated, it gives CASSQERGSFNSPLHF.

This clonotype was observed at least ten times. V is TRBV30 and J is TRBJ2-2; D remains ambiguous. The V and J ends lost 2 bases and 4 bases respectively, with 8 bases between them. The CDR3 sequence is 13 residues long. CDR1 is GTSNPN and CDR2 is SVGIG in the germline V gene (reference sequence). CDR3 loop: CAWSFETTGELFF. CDR3 in DNA: TGTGCCTGGAGTTTCGAAACCACCGGGGAGCTGTTTTTT.